A single sample is the source of the 30 T cell receptor beta chains below, sequenced in a study of blood T cell repertoires in COVID-19. The protocol was immunoSEQ multiplex PCR, while the TCRdb copy is restricted to in-frame clones and leaves out a portion. Counted here are tens of thousands of clones, about 81% occurring once; the ten biggest clones make up more than 9%. Sequenced material: peripheral blood. Receptor source: a human donor in a cohort sampled during active COVID-19.

The chain employs TRBV19 and TRBJ1-1; no firm D call. CDR1 and CDR2 from the germline V gene are LNHDA and SQIVND (reference sequence). The CDR3 totals 15 residues. V lost 7 bases to trimming and J lost 1 base, with 16 bases between them. The CDR3, as DNA: TGTGCCAGTACGAGGGATCTGGGATCGAACACTGAAGCTTTCTTT. Amino acids: CASTRDLGSNTEAFF.

The rearrangement joins TRBV27 to TRBJ1-1; tentative D call: TRBD1 (5 bases). Trimming cost V 5 bases and J 2 bases, with 15 bases left between them. This CDR3 is built from 15 residues. Looked up from germline, CDR1 is MNHEY and CDR2 is SMNVEV (reference sequence). Here the CDR3 DNA reads TGTGCCAGCAGTAAATTAACAGGAGTTAACACTGAAGCTTTCTTT. It translates to CASSKLTGVNTEAFF.

The chain is built from TRBV19 and TRBJ2-7; D call uncertain. V gave up 6 bases and J gave up 0 bases, with 15 bases separating them. Germline CDR1 LNHDA, CDR2 SQIVND (reference sequence). The CDR3 length is 15 residues. CDR3 nucleotide sequence: TGTGCCAGTAGCTTTGGGCCGGCAAGCTCCTACGAGCAGTACTTC. As protein: CASSFGPASSYEQYF.

V usage is TRBV23-1 and J usage is TRBJ2-7; no clear D gene. TRBV23-1 is designated an ORF whose function remains uncertain. The V end was cut by 0 bases, the J end by 1 base, with 7 bases between. The CDR3 sequence is 14 residues long. The CDR3 DNA reads as TGCGCCAGCAGTCAATCGGAGTCTTCCTACGAGCAGTACTTC. Encoded protein: CASSQSESSYEQYF.

The chain is built from TRBV5-4 and TRBJ2-7, with 12 bases fitting TRBD2. This CDR3 spans 15 amino acids. V gave up 4 bases and J gave up 3 bases; unmatched junction bases: 5. The germline V gene encodes CDR1 SGHNT and CDR2 YYREEE (reference sequence). CDR3 coding DNA: TGTGCCAGCAGCGCCGGACTAGCGGGGAACTACGAGCAGTACTTC. This encodes CASSAGLAGNYEQYF.

As concerns this clone: Additional DNA sequences in this sample encode the identical CDR3. The rearrangement links TRBV30 to TRBJ2-7; a weak D match, TRBD2 (7 bases). From germline, CDR1 is GTSNPN and CDR2 SVGIG (reference sequence). The CDR3 runs 13 residues. Trimming cost V 0 bases and J 3 bases, with 9 bases left between them. CDR3 coding DNA: TGTGCCTGGAGTGTAGGGGGGGGCTACGAGCAGTACTTC. Amino acids: CAWSVGGGYEQYF.

The rearrangement uses TRBV7-9 and TRBJ1-2, with unresolved D. This CDR3 is 13 amino acids long. V was cut by 3 bases and J by 8 bases, with 13 bases left in between. Germline CDR1 SEHNR, CDR2 FQNEAQ (reference sequence). CDR3 DNA: TGTGCCAGCAGCTTCGAGGGTGGTTACGGCTACACCTTC. Its translation is CASSFEGGYGYTF.

The chain links TRBV7-8 to TRBJ2-3, with D hard to call. The germline CDR1 and CDR2 sequences are SGHVS and FQNEAQ. Trimming removed 2 bases at V and 3 bases at J, with 12 bases between. This CDR3 is 15 amino acids long. The CDR3 DNA sequence: TGTGCCAGCAGCTTACCACGAAGACAAACAGATACGCAGTATTTT. This codes for CASSLPRRQTDTQYF.

This clone was counted only a few times. The chain employs TRBV11-2 and TRBJ1-1; D unclear. V lost 3 bases and J lost 1, with 9 bases in between. Germline V gives CDR1 SGHAT, CDR2 FQNNGV. The CDR3 consists of 14 residues. CDR3 amino acids: CASSFQVTNTEAFF. Here the CDR3 DNA reads TGTGCCAGCAGCTTCCAGGTGACGAACACTGAAGCTTTCTTT.

The chain joins TRBV27 to TRBJ1-1; D is perhaps TRBD1 (6 bases). The germline V gene encodes CDR1 MNHEY and CDR2 SMNVEV (reference sequence). This CDR3 is built from 15 residues. V lost 6 bases and J lost 4, with 18 bases in between. In DNA, the CDR3 is TGTGCCAGCAGCCGAGGGCAGGGGCAGGGCACTGAAGCTTTCTTT. Protein product: CASSRGQGQGTEAFF.

The chain combines TRBV5-6 with TRBJ1-2; 9 bases map to TRBD1. The CDR3 is 14 amino acids. The V segment lost 3 bases and the J segment 4 bases; nucleotides outside the gene matches: 4. Germline V gene sequence: CDR1 SGHDT, CDR2 YYEEEE. This chain's CDR3 is CASSSMTGGYGYTF. The CDR3 DNA sequence: TGTGCCAGCAGCTCCATGACAGGGGGCTATGGCTACACCTTC.

This clone was picked up one time. This chain joins TRBV11-2 and TRBJ1-3; TRBD1 agrees at 7 bases. Per germline, CDR1 SGHAT and CDR2 FQNNGV. With V trimmed by 4 bases and J by 4 bases, 10 bases remained unmatched. CDR3 length: 16 residues. CDR3 in amino acids: CASSSSLQGPGNTIYF. In nucleotides, the CDR3 is TGTGCCAGCAGCTCCTCCTTACAGGGGCCCGGAAACACCATATATTTT. Full variable domain (outside the CDR3, taken from reference TRBV11-2 and TRBJ1-3): EAGVAQSPRYKIIEKRQSVAFWCNPISGHATLYWYQQILGQGPKLLIQFQNNGVVDDSQLPKDRFSAERLKGVDSTLKIQPAKLEDSAVYLCASSSSLQGPGNTIYFGEGSWLTVV.

This sequence joins TRBV27 and TRBJ2-1; D unresolved. From germline, CDR1 is MNHEY and CDR2 SMNVEV (reference sequence). Trimming took 6 bases from V and 1 from J, leaving 7 bases between them. The CDR3 totals 13 residues. CDR3 amino acids: CASRTLSYNEQFF. In DNA, the CDR3 is TGTGCCAGCAGGACTTTGTCCTACAATGAGCAGTTCTTC.

The chain couples TRBV11-2 to TRBJ1-4; tentative D call: TRBD1 (5 bases). CDR1 and CDR2 (germline): SGHAT, FQNNGV. With 3 bases removed from V and 4 bases from J, the gap between germline ends came to 9 bases. The CDR3 is 14 residues long. This CDR3 is CASSFPGVNEKLFF. The CDR3 nucleotides are TGTGCCAGCAGCTTTCCGGGGGTTAATGAAAAACTGTTTTTT.

The chain is built from TRBV4-3 and TRBJ2-2, with 9 bases identical to TRBD2. With 3 bases clipped from V and 2 bases from J, the junction kept 7 bases outside the gene matches. The CDR3 sequence is 17 residues long. Germline V gene lookup returns CDR1 LGHNA and CDR2 YSLEER. DNA of the CDR3: TGCGCCAGCAGCCATATTAGCGGGAGACGAAACACCGGGGAGCTGTTTTTT. Amino acid sequence: CASSHISGRRNTGELFF.

This clone appeared many times. The V call is TRBV6-6, the J call TRBJ1-2; D may be TRBD1 (5 bases). Germline-derived CDR1 and CDR2 are MNHNY and SVGAGI (reference sequence). Trimming left V 5 bases short and J 1 base short, with 11 bases between. This CDR3 region has 14 residues. CDR3 in DNA: TGTGCCAGCAGTCCGGGGGGATTTAACTATGGCTACACCTTC. This sequence encodes CASSPGGFNYGYTF.

This clone has a single count. This sequence joins TRBV30 and TRBJ1-1; a weak D match, TRBD1 (6 bases). V was trimmed by 5 bases and J by 4 bases, leaving 8 bases between them. The CDR3 sequence is 11 residues long. The germline V gene has CDR1 GTSNPN and CDR2 SVGIG (reference sequence). The CDR3, as DNA: TGTGCCTGGGCAGGGGCCACTGAAGCTTTCTTT. The encoded protein is CAWAGATEAFF.

CDR3 nucleotide sequence: TGTGCCAGCAGTCTGACGGACAGGGAGGCCCAGTACTTC. Translated: CASSLTDREAQYF. The chain links TRBV27 to TRBJ2-5; 8 bases match TRBD1. Trimming cost V 5 bases and J 9 bases; bases outside gene matches: 8. Germline-derived CDR1 and CDR2 are MNHEY and SMNVEV (reference sequence). CDR3 length: 13 residues.

The rearrangement uses TRBV15 and TRBJ1-4; 8 bases match TRBD1. The trim removed 3 bases at V and 0 bases at J, leaving 3 bases unmatched. Germline lookup yields CDR1 LNHNV and CDR2 YYDKDF (reference sequence). The CDR3 is made up of 16 amino acids. The DNA of the CDR3 is TGTGCCACCAGCAGGGAGGACAGGGCAACTAATGAAAAACTGTTTTTT. This sequence encodes CATSREDRATNEKLFF.

The sample holds a few counts of this clone. This chain links TRBV4-2 with TRBJ1-5, with 7 bases matching TRBD1. Looked up from germline, CDR1 is LGHNA and CDR2 is YNFKEQ. The CDR3 is made up of 15 amino acids. Trimming cost V 4 bases and J 5 bases; bases outside gene matches: 8. This CDR3 is CASSLGTEPYQPQHF. The DNA of the CDR3 is TGTGCCAGCAGCCTCGGGACAGAACCTTATCAGCCCCAGCATTTT.

There are a few counts of this clone. This chain connects TRBV5-4 to TRBJ1-2; 7 bases line up with TRBD1. J lost 7 bases, V lost 6 bases, and 12 bases had no gene match. CDR1 and CDR2 from the germline V gene are SGHNT and YYREEE (reference sequence). This CDR3 has 14 residues. The CDR3 region is CASTAGQKNGGYTF. Here the CDR3 DNA reads TGTGCCAGCACCGCGGGACAGAAGAACGGTGGCTACACCTTC.

The chain recombines TRBV6-6 with TRBJ2-7; no definite D call. Germline values: CDR1 MNHNY, CDR2 SVGAGI (reference sequence). Trimming removed 6 bases at V and 1 base at J, with 13 bases between. This CDR3 region has 14 residues. This chain's CDR3 is CASSDNPGSYEQYF. The CDR3 nucleotides are TGTGCCAGCAGCGACAACCCTGGGTCCTACGAGCAGTACTTC.

CDR3 nucleotide sequence: TGTGCCAGCAGCCAAGAGTCTCTATCCCCCGGGACACGGAACACTGAAGCTTTCTTT. It translates to CASSQESLSPGTRNTEAFF. The J gene is TRBJ1-1, the V gene TRBV3-1 (or the pseudogene TRBV3-2), with a tentative D call TRBD1 (6 bases). The CDR3 is made up of 19 amino acids. V shed 0 bases and J shed 1 base, with 21 bases lying between them. Germline V gene data show CDR1 as LGHDT and CDR2 as YNNKEL (reference sequence).

This clone was seen just once. The rearrangement links TRBV12-3 or TRBV12-4 to TRBJ2-7, with 7 nucleotides matching TRBD1. J was trimmed by 0 bases and V by 6 bases; bases with no gene match: 2. The CDR3 is 13 residues long. DNA of the CDR3: TGTGCCAGCAGCAGGGACAGCTCCTACGAGCAGTACTTC. Translation gives CASSRDSSYEQYF.

The gene calls are TRBV7-3 and TRBJ2-1; 8 bases are shared with TRBD1. Germline loops: CDR1 SGHTA, CDR2 FQGTGA. The CDR3 has 14 residues. After removal of 5 bases from V and 5 bases from J, the junction contained 5 bases not matched to a gene. CDR3 residues: CASSRGQGHNEQFF. The DNA of the CDR3 is TGTGCCAGCAGCAGAGGACAGGGCCACAATGAGCAGTTCTTC.

The DNA of the CDR3 is TGTGCCAGCAGTAAAGGACTAGCGGTTTCCTACGAGCAGTACTTC. As protein: CASSKGLAVSYEQYF. V gene TRBV21-1 combines with J gene TRBJ2-7; the table's D call of TRBD2 was not tested on the DNA. TRBV21-1 is an annotated pseudogene. There are 15 residues in the CDR3.

The chain employs TRBV11-2 and TRBJ1-5, with unresolved D. The CDR3 has 13 amino acids. Per germline, CDR1 SGHAT and CDR2 FQNNGV. Trimming cost V 0 bases and J 9 bases, with 9 bases left between them. CDR3 DNA sequence: TGTGCCAGCAGCTTAGATCCGGGTTCGCCCCAGCATTTT. It specifies CASSLDPGSPQHF.

Only a few counts were recorded for this clone. The chain carries TRBV5-4 and TRBJ2-7; perhaps TRBD1 as D (5 bases). Germline CDR1 is SGHNT and CDR2 is YYREEE (reference sequence). The CDR3 sequence is 12 residues long. The V gene lost 4 bases and the J gene lost 7 bases, with 12 bases spanning the gap. Here the CDR3 reads CASSGAQGEQYF. As DNA, the CDR3 is TGTGCCAGCAGCGGAGCCCAGGGAGAGCAGTACTTC. Variable domain in full (rest from reference TRBV5-4 and TRBJ2-7): ETGVTQSPTHLIKTRGQQVTLRCSSQSGHNTVSWYQQALGQGPQFIFQYYREEENGRGNFPPRFSGLQFPNYSSELNVNALELDDSALYLCASSGAQGEQYFGPGTRLTVT.

J is TRBJ1-5 and V is TRBV9; D remains ambiguous. The V end was cut by 0 bases, the J end by 7 bases, with 14 bases between. The CDR3 spans 15 residues. The germline gives CDR1 SGDLS, CDR2 YYNGEE. For the CDR3, the DNA is TGTGCCAGCAGCGTAGCTTCGGGGATAGGGCAGCCCCAGCATTTT. It specifies CASSVASGIGQPQHF.

This clone is a singleton in its sample. The chain links TRBV24-1 to TRBJ2-3, with D maybe TRBD1 (5 bases). This CDR3 comprises 16 residues. Per the germline V gene, CDR1 is KGHDR and CDR2 is SFDVKD. V was pared by 5 bases and J by 2 bases, with 16 bases between. CDR3 nucleotide sequence: TGTGCCACCAGTGGTGGCAGGGAAACCCCCACAGATACGCAGTATTTT. The encoded protein is CATSGGRETPTDTQYF.